Listed here are 12 T cell receptor beta chains from one sample, sequenced in a study of response to subunit inactivated influenza vaccine. TCRdb reprocessed the RT-PCR reads via MiXCR and lists one record per CDR3 protein. The profile covers fewer than 750,000 distinct CDR3 sequences, with 14% appearing a single time and around 10% taken by the ten largest. The sample in question was PBMCs from blood, obtained approximately 12 days after vaccination. The receptors shown here come from a man aged 45-65 years who received an inactivated influenza vaccine.

The CDR3, as DNA: TGTGCCAGTAGTATAGGGACTGGGCAGAGGGAGACCCAGTACTTC. It encodes CASSIGTGQRETQYF. The V gene is TRBV19, the J gene TRBJ2-5, with D perhaps matching TRBD2 (5 bases). Trimming took off 1 base at V and 5 bases at J, with 14 bases between the two ends. In germline, CDR1 is LNHDA, CDR2 SQIVND (reference sequence). The CDR3 has 15 amino acids.

This clonotype was counted only a few times. CDR3 sequence (DNA): TGTGCCAGCAATCCGACAGGGAGTTTTTATGGCTACACCTTC. Its translation is CASNPTGSFYGYTF. This rearrangement joins TRBV12-3 or TRBV12-4 to TRBJ1-2; 7 nucleotides agree with TRBD1. Trimming cost V 7 bases and J 5 bases; bases outside gene matches: 10. The CDR3 sequence is 14 residues long.

This clonotype occurred a few times. V is TRBV6-2 or TRBV6-3 and J is TRBJ2-7; D is undetermined. V was pared by 4 bases and J by 3 bases, with 10 bases between. Germline V CDR1 and CDR2: MNHEY, SVGEGT. This CDR3 is built from 13 residues. CDR3 region: CASSFNSFYEQYF. The CDR3 region has the DNA TGTGCCAGCAGTTTCAACAGCTTCTACGAGCAGTACTTC.

This clonotype has more than one count but fewer than ten. This rearrangement joins TRBV14 to TRBJ2-1, with 12 bases fitting TRBD1. Germline lookup yields CDR1 SGHDN and CDR2 FVKESK. The junction had 5 bases not matched to a gene; V was cut back by 0 bases and J by 8 bases. The CDR3 loop spans 16 amino acids. The CDR3, as DNA: TGTGCCAGCAGCCAAGATCCGGGACAGGGGGCGTATGAGCAGTTCTTC. Its translation: CASSQDPGQGAYEQFF.

Many counts were recorded for this clonotype. This chain uses TRBV28 with TRBJ2-1, with D possibly being TRBD2 (6 bases). The CDR3 has 17 amino acids. Looked up from germline, CDR1 is MDHEN and CDR2 is SYDVKM. Trimming stripped 5 bases from V and 0 bases from J, with 17 bases between. CDR3 amino acids: CASSTLHGGSSYNEQFF. The CDR3, as DNA: TGTGCCAGCAGTACCCTTCACGGGGGTAGCTCCTACAATGAGCAGTTCTTC.

J is TRBJ2-7 and V is TRBV6-2 or TRBV6-3, with D possibly being TRBD1 (6 bases). Germline V gives CDR1 MNHEY, CDR2 SVGEGT. This CDR3 region has 17 residues. The V end was cut by 6 bases, the J end by 0 bases, with 21 bases between. CDR3 residues: CASRLNRDKYSSYEQYF. CDR3 DNA: TGTGCCAGCAGACTTAACCGGGACAAATATTCCTCCTACGAGCAGTACTTC.

The chain employs TRBV4-1 and TRBJ2-2; tentatively, D is TRBD1 (7 bases). V lost 4 bases and J lost 7, with 16 bases in between. Germline V lookup: CDR1 MGHRA, CDR2 YSYEKL. This CDR3 contains 15 residues. CDR3 coding DNA: TGCGCCAGCAGCCGGGCAGGGGGGAAGATCGGGGAGCTGTTTTTT. This codes for CASSRAGGKIGELFF.

The V call is TRBV6-1, the J call TRBJ1-5; the D gene is possibly TRBD1 (5 bases). V was shortened by 5 bases and J by 6 bases, with 17 bases between the two germline ends. Germline V gives CDR1 MNHNS, CDR2 SASEGT. The CDR3 spans 15 residues. CDR3 sequence reads: CASSPQGGSAQPQHF. CDR3 coding DNA: TGTGCCAGCAGTCCCCAGGGAGGCTCGGCTCAGCCCCAGCATTTT.

V and J are TRBV4-3 and TRBJ2-1; 10 bases match TRBD1. Trimming removed 3 bases from V and 7 bases from J; junction bases left unmatched: 9. The length of the CDR3 is 16 residues. The germline V gene has CDR1 LGHNA and CDR2 YSLEER. This chain's CDR3 is CASSQEGTGARNEQFF. CDR3 nucleotides: TGCGCCAGCAGCCAGGAGGGGACAGGGGCAAGAAATGAGCAGTTCTTC.

This chain uses TRBV18 with TRBJ2-7, with 7 bases fitting TRBD1. Germline trimming cut 3 bases from V and 6 bases from J; bases unmatched to any gene: 8. CDR1 is KGHSH, CDR2 LQKENI, per germline. This CDR3 is built from 14 residues. The CDR3 sequence: CASSPRKGQSEQYF. The CDR3 DNA reads TGTGCCAGCTCACCCCGGAAGGGACAGAGCGAGCAGTACTTC. Variable domain in full (rest from reference TRBV18 and TRBJ2-7): NAGVMQNPRHLVRRRGQEARLRCSPMKGHSHVYWYRQLPEEGLKFMVYLQKENIIDESGMPKERFSAEFPKEGPSILRIQQVVRGDSAAYFCASSPRKGQSEQYFGPGTRLTVT.

This clonotype was counted between two and nine times. The chain links TRBV12-3 or TRBV12-4 to TRBJ2-5, with 8 bases fitting TRBD2. Unmatched junction bases numbered 7, after V lost 5 bases and J lost 5 bases. The CDR3 is 14 residues long. The CDR3 loop reads CASSTLAEMETQYF. The CDR3 DNA follows: TGTGCCAGCAGTACACTAGCGGAGATGGAGACCCAGTACTTC.

In its sample, this clonotype was seen a few times. The rearrangement links TRBV4-3 to TRBJ2-3, with 9 positions matching TRBD2. J was trimmed by 6 bases and V by 0 bases; bases with no gene match: 4. This CDR3 has 15 residues. Germline CDR1 is LGHNA and CDR2 is YSLEER. The CDR3 sequence: CASSQEGTSGDTQYF. DNA for the CDR3: TGCGCCAGCAGCCAAGAGGGTACTAGCGGGGATACGCAGTATTTT.